This record concerns one TCR beta chain sequence. The data stem from a study of Graves' ophthalmopathy and Graves' hyperthyroidism. The overall study: Peripheral blood was obtained at first diagnosis, ahead of any treatment.

Amplified TCR beta CDR3 regions were obtained using RNA transcripts as template. HTBI-primed RT-PCR formed the first round, and a multiplex PCR formed the second. TCRdb used MiXCR to reprocess the multiplex PCR reads, holding one entry per CDR3 protein. The sample has hundreds of thousands of distinct CDR3 sequences; roughly 41% are singletons. The germline gives CDR1 SGHTA, CDR2 FQGNSA. V shed 5 bases and J shed 8 bases, with 10 bases lying between them. This CDR3 comprises 13 residues. Other autoimmune disease, uncontrolled infection, pregnancy and lactation led to exclusion. This TCR was recovered from an adult man with Graves' ophthalmopathy. V usage is TRBV7-2 and J usage is TRBJ1-6; possible D gene TRBD1, 6 bases. The sequenced sample was peripheral blood. The CDR3 coding sequence is TGTGCCAGCAGCGCGAAGGGGGATTCACCCCTCCACTTT. This encodes CASSAKGDSPLHF.